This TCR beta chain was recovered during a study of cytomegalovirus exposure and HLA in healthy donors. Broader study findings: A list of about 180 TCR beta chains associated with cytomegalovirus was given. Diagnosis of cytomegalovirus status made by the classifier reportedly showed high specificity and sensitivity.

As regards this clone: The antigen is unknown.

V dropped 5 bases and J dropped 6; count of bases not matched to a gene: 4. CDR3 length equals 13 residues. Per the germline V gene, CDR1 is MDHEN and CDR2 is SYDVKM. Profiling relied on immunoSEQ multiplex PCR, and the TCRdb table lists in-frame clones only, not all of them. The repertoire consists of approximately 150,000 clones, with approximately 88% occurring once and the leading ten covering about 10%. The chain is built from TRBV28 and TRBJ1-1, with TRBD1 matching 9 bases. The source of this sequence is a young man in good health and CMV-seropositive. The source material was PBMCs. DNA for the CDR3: TGTGCCAGCAGTCACCGACAGGGGGCTGAAGCTTTCTTT. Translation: CASSHRQGAEAFF.